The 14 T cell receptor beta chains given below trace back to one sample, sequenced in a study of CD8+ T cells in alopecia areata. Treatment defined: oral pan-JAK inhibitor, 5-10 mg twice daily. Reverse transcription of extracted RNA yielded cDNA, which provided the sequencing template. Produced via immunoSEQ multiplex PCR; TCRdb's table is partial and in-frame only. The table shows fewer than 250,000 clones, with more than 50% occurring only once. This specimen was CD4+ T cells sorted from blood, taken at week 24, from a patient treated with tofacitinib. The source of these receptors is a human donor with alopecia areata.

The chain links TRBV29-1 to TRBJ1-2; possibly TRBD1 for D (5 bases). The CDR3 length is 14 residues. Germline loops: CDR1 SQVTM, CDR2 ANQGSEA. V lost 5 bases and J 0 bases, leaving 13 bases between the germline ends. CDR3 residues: CSVIDSLANYGYTF. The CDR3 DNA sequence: TGCAGCGTTATAGACAGTCTCGCTAACTATGGCTACACCTTC.

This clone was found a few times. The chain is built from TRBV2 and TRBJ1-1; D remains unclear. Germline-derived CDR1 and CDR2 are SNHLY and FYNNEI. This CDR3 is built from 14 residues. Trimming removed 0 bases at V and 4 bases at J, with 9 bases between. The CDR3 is CASSEARDLTEAFF. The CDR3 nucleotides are TGTGCCAGCAGTGAAGCCCGGGATCTCACTGAAGCTTTCTTT.

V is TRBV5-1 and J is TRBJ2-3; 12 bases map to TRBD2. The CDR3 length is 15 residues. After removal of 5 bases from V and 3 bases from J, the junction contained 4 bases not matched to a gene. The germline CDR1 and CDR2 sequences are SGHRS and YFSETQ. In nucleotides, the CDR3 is TGCGCCAGCAGAACAACTAGCGGGGGGACAGATACGCAGTATTTT. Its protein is CASRTTSGGTDTQYF.

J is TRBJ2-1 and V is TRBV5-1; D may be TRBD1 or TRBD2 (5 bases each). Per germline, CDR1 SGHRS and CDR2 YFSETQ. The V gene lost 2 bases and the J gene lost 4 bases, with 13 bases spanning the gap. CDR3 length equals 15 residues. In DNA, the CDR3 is TGCGCCAGCAGCTTTATGTGGGGGTCTTACAATGAGCAGTTCTTC. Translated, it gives CASSFMWGSYNEQFF. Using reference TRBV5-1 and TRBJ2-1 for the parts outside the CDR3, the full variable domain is KAGVTQTPRYLIKTRGQQVTLSCSPISGHRSVSWYQQTPGQGLQFLFEYFSETQRNKGNFPGRFSGRQFSNSRSEMNVSTLELGDSALYLCASSFMWGSYNEQFFGPGTRLTVL.

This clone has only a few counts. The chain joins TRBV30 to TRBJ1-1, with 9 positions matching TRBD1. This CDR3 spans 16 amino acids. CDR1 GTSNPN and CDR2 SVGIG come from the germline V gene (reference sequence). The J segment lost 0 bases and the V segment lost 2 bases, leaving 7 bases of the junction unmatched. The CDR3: CAWSPRQGGLNTEAFF. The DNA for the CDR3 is TGTGCCTGGAGTCCCCGACAGGGGGGACTGAACACTGAAGCTTTCTTT.

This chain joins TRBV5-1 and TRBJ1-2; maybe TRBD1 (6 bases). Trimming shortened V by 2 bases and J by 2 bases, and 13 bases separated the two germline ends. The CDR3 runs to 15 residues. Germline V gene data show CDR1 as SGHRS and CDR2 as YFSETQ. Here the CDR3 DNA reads TGCGCCAGCAGCTTTGAAGACAGGCCGAACTATGGCTACACCTTC. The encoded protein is CASSFEDRPNYGYTF.

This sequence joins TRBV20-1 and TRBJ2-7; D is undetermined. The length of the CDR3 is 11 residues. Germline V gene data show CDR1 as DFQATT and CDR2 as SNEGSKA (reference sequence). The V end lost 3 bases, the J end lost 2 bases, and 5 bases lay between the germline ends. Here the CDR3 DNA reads TGCAGTGCTAGCCAGGCCTACGAGCAGTACTTC. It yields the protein CSASQAYEQYF.

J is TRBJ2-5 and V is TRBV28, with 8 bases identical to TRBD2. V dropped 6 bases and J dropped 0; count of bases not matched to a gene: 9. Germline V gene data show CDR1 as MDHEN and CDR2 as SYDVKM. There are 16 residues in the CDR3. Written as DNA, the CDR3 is TGTGCCAGCAGCCATGGAAGCGGGGGATACCAAGAGACCCAGTACTTC. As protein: CASSHGSGGYQETQYF. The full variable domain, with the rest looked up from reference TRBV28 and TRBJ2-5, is DVKVTQSSRYLVKRTGEKVFLECVQDMDHENMFWYRQDPGLGLRLIYFSYDVKMKEKGDIPEGYSVSREKKERFSLILESASTNQTSMYLCASSHGSGGYQETQYFGPGTRLLVL.

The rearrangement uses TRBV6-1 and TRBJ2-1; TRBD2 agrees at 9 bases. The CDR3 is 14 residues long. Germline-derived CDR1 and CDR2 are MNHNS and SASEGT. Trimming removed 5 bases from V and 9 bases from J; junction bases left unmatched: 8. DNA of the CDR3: TGTGCCAGCAGTTTAAGCGGGGGGATCACTGAGCAGTTCTTC. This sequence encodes CASSLSGGITEQFF.

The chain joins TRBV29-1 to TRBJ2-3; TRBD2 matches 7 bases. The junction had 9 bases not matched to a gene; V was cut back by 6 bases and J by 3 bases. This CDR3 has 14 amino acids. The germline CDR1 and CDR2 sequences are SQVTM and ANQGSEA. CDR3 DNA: TGCAGCGTCGCGACAGCCGGGAGGACAGATACGCAGTATTTT. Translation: CSVATAGRTDTQYF.

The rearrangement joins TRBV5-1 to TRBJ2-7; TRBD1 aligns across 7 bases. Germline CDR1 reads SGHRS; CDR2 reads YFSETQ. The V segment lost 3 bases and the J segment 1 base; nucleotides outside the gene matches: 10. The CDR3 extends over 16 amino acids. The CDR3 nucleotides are TGCGCCAGCAGCTCGTCTGGGACAGCAGCATCCTACGAGCAGTACTTC. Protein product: CASSSSGTAASYEQYF.

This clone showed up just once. CDR3 region: CSSSLTGVSYQLRGGNEQFF. CDR3 in DNA: TGCAGCTCGAGCCTCACAGGGGTTTCTTATCAGCTGAGGGGAGGCAATGAGCAGTTCTTC. The chain recombines TRBV29-1 with TRBJ2-1; possible D gene TRBD1, 7 bases. Trimming took 8 bases from V and 6 from J, leaving 38 bases between them. Germline V gene sequence: CDR1 SQVTM, CDR2 ANQGSEA. There are 20 residues in the CDR3.

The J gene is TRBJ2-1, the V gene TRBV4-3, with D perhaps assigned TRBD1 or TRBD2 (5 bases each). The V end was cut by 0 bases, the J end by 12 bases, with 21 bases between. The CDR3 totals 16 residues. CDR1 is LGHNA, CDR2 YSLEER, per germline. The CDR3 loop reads CASSQEGIRSSGTQFF. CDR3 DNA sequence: TGCGCCAGCAGCCAAGAGGGCATACGCAGTTCGGGGACGCAGTTCTTC.

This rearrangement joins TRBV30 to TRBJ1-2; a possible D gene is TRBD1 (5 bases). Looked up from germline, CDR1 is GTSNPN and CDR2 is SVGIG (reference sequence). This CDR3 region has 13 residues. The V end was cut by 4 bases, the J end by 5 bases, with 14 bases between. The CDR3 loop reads CAWKSTGVYGYTF. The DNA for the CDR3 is TGTGCCTGGAAATCTACAGGAGTTTATGGCTACACCTTC.